Reported below is one T cell receptor (beta chain). The antigen is undetermined. Profiling relied on immunoSEQ multiplex PCR, and the TCRdb table lists in-frame clones only, not all of them. The data show 20,000 to 30,000 clones, with 91% seen just once and roughly 2% held by the top ten. These data originate in a study of tissue T cells after allogeneic stem cell transplantation. Study-level information: This research-autopsy study prospectively enrolled adult allogeneic hematopoietic cell transplant recipients with steroid-refractory graft-versus-host disease. Study observations and caveats: This small cohort was clinically heterogeneous, and sampling depth was a limitation. Only a limited share of tissue TCRs appeared in blood or spleen.

V shed 2 bases, J shed 3 bases, and the junction held 7 bases outside the gene matches. Per germline, CDR1 KGHSH and CDR2 LQKENI. The CDR3 spans 16 residues. The material sequenced was blood, taken before transplantation. This receptor was obtained from a male donor older than 55 who later had graft-versus-host disease after an allogeneic stem cell transplant. This chain connects TRBV18 to TRBJ2-1, with 7 bases lining up with TRBD2. This chain's CDR3 is CASSPSVASGYNEQFF. In nucleotides, the CDR3 is TGTGCCAGCTCACCATCAGTGGCTAGCGGCTACAATGAGCAGTTCTTC.